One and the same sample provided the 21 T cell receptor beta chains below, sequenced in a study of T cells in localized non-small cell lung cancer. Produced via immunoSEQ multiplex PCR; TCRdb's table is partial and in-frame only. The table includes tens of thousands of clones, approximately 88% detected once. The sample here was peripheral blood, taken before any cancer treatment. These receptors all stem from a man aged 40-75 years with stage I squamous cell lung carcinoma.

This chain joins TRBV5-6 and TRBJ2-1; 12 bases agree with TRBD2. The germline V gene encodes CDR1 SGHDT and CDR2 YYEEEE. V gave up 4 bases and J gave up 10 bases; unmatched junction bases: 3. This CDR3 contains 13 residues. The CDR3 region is CASSKTSGGEQFF. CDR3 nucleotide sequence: TGTGCCAGCAGCAAGACTAGCGGGGGCGAGCAGTTCTTC.

CDR3 in amino acids: CASRATSGGTDTQYF. CDR3 bases: TGTGCCAGCAGGGCCACTAGCGGGGGTACAGATACGCAGTATTTT. This chain joins TRBV6-6 and TRBJ2-3, with 11 positions matching TRBD2. The CDR3 loop spans 15 amino acids. J lost 3 bases, V lost 6 bases, and 5 bases had no gene match. Germline V CDR1 and CDR2: MNHNY, SVGAGI (reference sequence).

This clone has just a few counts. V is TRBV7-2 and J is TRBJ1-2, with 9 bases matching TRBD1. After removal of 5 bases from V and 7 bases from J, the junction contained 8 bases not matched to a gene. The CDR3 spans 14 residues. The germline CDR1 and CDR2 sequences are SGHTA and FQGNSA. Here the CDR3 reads CASSPGGTGPGYTF. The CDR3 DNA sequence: TGTGCCAGCAGCCCAGGTGGGACAGGGCCTGGCTACACCTTC.

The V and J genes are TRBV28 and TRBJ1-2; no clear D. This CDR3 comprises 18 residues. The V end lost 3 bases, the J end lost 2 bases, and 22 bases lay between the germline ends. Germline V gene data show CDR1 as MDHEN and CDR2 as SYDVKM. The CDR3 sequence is CASSFLDRPLGGNYGYTF. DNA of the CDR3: TGTGCCAGCAGTTTCTTGGACCGACCTCTCGGTGGGAACTATGGCTACACCTTC.

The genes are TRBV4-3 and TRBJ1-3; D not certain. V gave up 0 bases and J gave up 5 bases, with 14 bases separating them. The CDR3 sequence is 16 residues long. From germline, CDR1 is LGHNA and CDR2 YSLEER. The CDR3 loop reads CASSQEGRTDRNTIYF. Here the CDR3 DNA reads TGCGCCAGCAGCCAAGAGGGGAGGACGGATAGAAACACCATATATTTT.

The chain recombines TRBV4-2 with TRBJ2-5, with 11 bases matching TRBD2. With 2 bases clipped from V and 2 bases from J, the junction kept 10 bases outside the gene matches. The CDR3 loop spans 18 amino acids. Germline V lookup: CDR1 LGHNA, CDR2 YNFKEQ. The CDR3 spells CASSQSASGGLGQETQYF. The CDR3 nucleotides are TGTGCCAGCAGCCAATCGGCTAGCGGGGGGCTAGGACAAGAGACCCAGTACTTC.

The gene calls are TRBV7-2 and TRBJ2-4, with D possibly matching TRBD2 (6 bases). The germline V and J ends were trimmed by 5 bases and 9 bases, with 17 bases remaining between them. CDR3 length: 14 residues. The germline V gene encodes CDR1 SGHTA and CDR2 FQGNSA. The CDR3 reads CASSPRAVGGIQYF. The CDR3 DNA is TGTGCCAGCAGCCCTCGGGCCGTCGGGGGCATTCAGTACTTC.

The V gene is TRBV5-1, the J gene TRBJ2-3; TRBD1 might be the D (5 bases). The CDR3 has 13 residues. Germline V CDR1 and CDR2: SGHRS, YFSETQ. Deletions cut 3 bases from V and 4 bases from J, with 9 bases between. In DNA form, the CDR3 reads TGCGCCAGCAGCTCGCAGGGCTCAGATACGCAGTATTTT. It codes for CASSSQGSDTQYF.

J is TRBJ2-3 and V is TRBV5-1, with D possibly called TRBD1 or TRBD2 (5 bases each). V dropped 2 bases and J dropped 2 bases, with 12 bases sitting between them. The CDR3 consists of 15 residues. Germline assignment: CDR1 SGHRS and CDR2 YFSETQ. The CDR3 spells CASSFTGRATDTQYF. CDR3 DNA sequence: TGCGCCAGCAGCTTCACGGGACGAGCCACAGATACGCAGTATTTT.

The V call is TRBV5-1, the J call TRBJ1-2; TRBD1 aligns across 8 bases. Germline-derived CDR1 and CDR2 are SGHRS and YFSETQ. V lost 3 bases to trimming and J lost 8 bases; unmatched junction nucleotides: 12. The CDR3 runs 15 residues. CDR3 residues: CASSSSTGAKEGYTF. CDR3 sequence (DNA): TGCGCCAGCAGCTCCTCGACAGGGGCAAAGGAGGGCTACACCTTC.

The CDR3 DNA reads as TGCGCCAGCAGCTTGGACGGCTATGGCTACACCTTC. This translates into CASSLDGYGYTF. The rearrangement joins TRBV5-1 to TRBJ1-2; D is undetermined. The V end lost 0 bases, the J end lost 4 bases, and 4 bases lay between the germline ends. Germline V gene sequence: CDR1 SGHRS, CDR2 YFSETQ. The length of the CDR3 is 12 residues.

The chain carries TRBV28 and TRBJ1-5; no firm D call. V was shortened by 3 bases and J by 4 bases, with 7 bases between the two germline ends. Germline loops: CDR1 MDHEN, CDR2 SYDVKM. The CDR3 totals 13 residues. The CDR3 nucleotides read TGTGCCAGCAGTTTTTCCCTGAATCAGCCCCAGCATTTT. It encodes CASSFSLNQPQHF.

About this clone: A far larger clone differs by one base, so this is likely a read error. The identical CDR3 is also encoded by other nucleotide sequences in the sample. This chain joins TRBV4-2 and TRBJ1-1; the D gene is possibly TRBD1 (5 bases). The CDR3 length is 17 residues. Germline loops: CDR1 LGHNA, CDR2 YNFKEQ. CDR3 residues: CASSQVPPGRLNTEAFF. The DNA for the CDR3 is TGTGCCAGCAGCCAAGTACCGCCGGGACGGTTGAACACTGAAGCTTTTTTT.

In nucleotides, the CDR3 is TGTGCCAGCAACTCCGTTATCGGCAGCGGGGCTTTCTTT. It codes for CASNSVIGSGAFF. The chain joins TRBV7-2 to TRBJ1-1; D gene ambiguous. Trimming took 7 bases from V and 11 from J, leaving 20 bases between them. The germline CDR1 and CDR2 sequences are SGHTA and FQGNSA. The CDR3 has 13 amino acids.

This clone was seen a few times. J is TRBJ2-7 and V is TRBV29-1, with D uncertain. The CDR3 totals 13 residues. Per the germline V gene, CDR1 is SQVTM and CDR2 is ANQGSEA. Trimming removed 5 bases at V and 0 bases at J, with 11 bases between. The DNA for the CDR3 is TGCAGCGTTCGGAACGCGAGCTCCTACGAGCAGTACTTC. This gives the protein CSVRNASSYEQYF.

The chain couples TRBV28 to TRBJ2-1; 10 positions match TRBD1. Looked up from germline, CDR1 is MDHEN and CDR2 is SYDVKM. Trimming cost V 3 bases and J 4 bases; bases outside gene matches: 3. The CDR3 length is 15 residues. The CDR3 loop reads CASSLGTGVYNEQFF. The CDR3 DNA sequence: TGTGCCAGCAGTTTGGGGACAGGGGTTTACAATGAGCAGTTCTTC.

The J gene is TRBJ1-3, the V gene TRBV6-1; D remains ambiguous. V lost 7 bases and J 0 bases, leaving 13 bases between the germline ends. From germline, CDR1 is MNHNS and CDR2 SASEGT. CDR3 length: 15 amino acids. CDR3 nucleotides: TGTGCCAGCATCCGGCAGGCGGGCTCTGGAAACACCATATATTTT. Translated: CASIRQAGSGNTIYF.

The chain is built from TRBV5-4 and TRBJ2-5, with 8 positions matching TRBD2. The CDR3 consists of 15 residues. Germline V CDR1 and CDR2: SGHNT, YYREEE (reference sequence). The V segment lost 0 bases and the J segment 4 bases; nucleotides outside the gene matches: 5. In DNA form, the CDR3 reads TGTGCCAGCAGCTTGGCGGGGGGGCTCGGAGAGACCCAGTACTTC. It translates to CASSLAGGLGETQYF.

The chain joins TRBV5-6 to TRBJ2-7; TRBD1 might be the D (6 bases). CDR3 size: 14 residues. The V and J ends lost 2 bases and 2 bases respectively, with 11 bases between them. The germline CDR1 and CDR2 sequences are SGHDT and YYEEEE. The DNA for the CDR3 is TGTGCCAGCAGCTTCAAGGACAGAGCCTACGAGCAGTACTTC. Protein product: CASSFKDRAYEQYF.

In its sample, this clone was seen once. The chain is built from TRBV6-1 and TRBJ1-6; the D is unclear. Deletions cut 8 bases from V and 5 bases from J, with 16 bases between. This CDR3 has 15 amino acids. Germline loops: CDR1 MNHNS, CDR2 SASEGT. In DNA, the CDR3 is TGTGCCAGCCTCCGCCGGGCGGCCGATAATTCACCCCTCCACTTT. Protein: CASLRRAADNSPLHF.

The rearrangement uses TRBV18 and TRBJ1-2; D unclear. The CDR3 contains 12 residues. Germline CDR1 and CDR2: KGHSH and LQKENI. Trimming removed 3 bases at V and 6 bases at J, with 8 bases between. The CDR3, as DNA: TGTGCCAGCTCACCTAGGATGGATGGCTACACCTTC. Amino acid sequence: CASSPRMDGYTF.